The 2 T cell receptor beta chains presented below share a single source sample, sequenced in a study of T cell responses to AZD1222 COVID-19 vaccine. This table comes from immunoSEQ multiplex PCR, and its TCRdb copy is limited to in-frame clones, with some not included. Of about 120,000 clones listed, about 87% are singletons. The sample consisted of peripheral blood, taken on day 0 of AZD1222 vaccination. These receptors came from an adult in good health.

A note on this clone: Distinct nucleotide sequences in the sample also encode this CDR3. The CDR3 region has the DNA TGTGCCAGCAGTTTATCGGGGCAGGGTGAAGCTTTCTTT. The encoded protein is CASSLSGQGEAFF. This chain connects TRBV27 to TRBJ1-1; weak D call: TRBD1 (5 bases). The V end lost 0 bases, the J end lost 7 bases, and 9 bases lay between the germline ends. The CDR3 has 13 amino acids. Germline V gene lookup returns CDR1 MNHEY and CDR2 SMNVEV (reference sequence).

The chain links TRBV7-8 to TRBJ1-1, with a tentative D call TRBD1 (6 bases). With 5 bases removed from V and 0 bases from J, the gap between germline ends came to 13 bases. The CDR3 consists of 15 residues. Germline CDR1 reads SGHVS; CDR2 reads FQNEAQ. This CDR3 is CASSVGGNMNTEAFF. The CDR3 DNA reads TGTGCCAGCAGCGTAGGGGGGAACATGAACACTGAAGCTTTCTTT.